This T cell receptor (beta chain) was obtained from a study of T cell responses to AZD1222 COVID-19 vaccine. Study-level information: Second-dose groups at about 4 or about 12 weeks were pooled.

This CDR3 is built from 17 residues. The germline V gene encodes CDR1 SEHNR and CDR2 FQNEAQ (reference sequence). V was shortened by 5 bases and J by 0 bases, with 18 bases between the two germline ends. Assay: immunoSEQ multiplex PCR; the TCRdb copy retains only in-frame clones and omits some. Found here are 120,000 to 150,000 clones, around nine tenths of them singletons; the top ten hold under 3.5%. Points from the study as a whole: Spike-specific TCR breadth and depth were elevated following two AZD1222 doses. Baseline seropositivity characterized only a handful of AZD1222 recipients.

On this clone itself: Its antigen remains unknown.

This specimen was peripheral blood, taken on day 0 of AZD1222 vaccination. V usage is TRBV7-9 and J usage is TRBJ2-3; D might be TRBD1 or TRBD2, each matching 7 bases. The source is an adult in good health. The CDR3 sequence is CASSTSGGTESTDTQYF. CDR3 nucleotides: TGTGCCAGCAGCACGTCCGGGGGGACAGAAAGCACAGATACGCAGTATTTT.